The entry below gives a single T cell receptor beta chain sequence along with its context. Germline V gene lookup returns CDR1 KGHDR and CDR2 SFDVKD. V was pared by 7 bases and J by 4 bases, with 17 bases between. The CDR3 is 15 amino acids. The data are from a study of blood T cell repertoires in COVID-19. Study-wide background: Sites across the United States, Italy and Spain contributed samples from acute and convalescent COVID-19. Sources were T cells, B-cell-depleted T cells, or PBMCs; the material itself was cDNA or gDNA.

In the authors' methods: Counts of nucleated cells, estimated from reference gene primer amplification, were obtained. Sequencing was performed with immunoSEQ multiplex PCR; in TCRdb, only in-frame clones are kept and a portion is missing. V, J and clone size reflect that table, while D and trimming were determined from the DNA. The table has approximately 100,000 clones, 90% to 95% seen once. Input material: peripheral blood. J is TRBJ2-3 and V is TRBV24-1, with TRBD2 as a possible D gene (7 bases). The sequence was obtained from a human donor in a cohort sampled during active COVID-19. CDR3 bases: TGTGCCACCAGGGGGCCCACAGGGAGGGCAGATACGCAGTATTTT. Amino acids: CATRGPTGRADTQYF.